This T cell receptor beta chain was documented in a study of blood T cell repertoires in COVID-19. Background on the study: The analysed material was cDNA or gDNA that came from T cells, B-cell-depleted T cells, or PBMCs.

The germline V gene encodes CDR1 SGHRS and CDR2 YFSETQ. The CDR3 is 17 residues long. Trimming took off 0 bases at V and 0 bases at J, with 15 bases between the two ends. Sequencing used immunoSEQ multiplex PCR; TCRdb keeps in-frame clones, though not all of them. The sample lists 380,000 or so clones, approximately 88% occurring once. The chain carries TRBV5-1 and TRBJ1-1; D call uncertain. The material sequenced was peripheral blood. The source is a man between 40 and 49 years old with acute or convalescent COVID-19. CDR3 nucleotides: TGCGCCAGCAGCTTGGGCATGGCAGTACCCATGAACACTGAAGCTTTCTTT. Protein: CASSLGMAVPMNTEAFF.